This TCR beta chain was captured by sequencing in a study of beta chain features in type 1 diabetes. Germline V lookup: CDR1 SGHTA, CDR2 FQGNSA. V dropped 5 bases and J dropped 14 bases, with 22 bases sitting between them. The CDR3 totals 14 residues. This clone has just a few counts. The investigators reverse transcribed all of the isolated RNA, so they sequenced expressed TCRB transcripts. Data came from immunoSEQ multiplex PCR; TCRdb stores just in-frame clones and leaves some out. This sample has under 950,000 clones, with 17% found just once. The rearrangement joins TRBV7-2 to TRBJ2-1; TRBD1 or TRBD2 may be the D gene (6 bases each). Sequenced sample: naive CD4+ T cells from blood. The TCR comes from a woman under 30 in good health. This CDR3 reads CASSPSGSGATKFF. CDR3 bases: TGTGCCAGCAGCCCAAGCGGGTCAGGGGCTACTAAGTTCTTC.